This entry lists 10 T cell receptor beta chains sequenced from one sample in a study of OX40 agonist ivuxolimab in advanced cancers. The protocol used for the library was the immunoSEQ multiplex PCR assay. TCRdb holds this immuneACCESS table with in-frame rearrangements only. Some clones are missing; in checked studies, unresolved V genes explain under half, and the rest has no known cause. This sample gives some 98,000 clones in total; roughly four fifths of them show up just once. Over 1.1% of the sample is taken by the ten largest. The source material was CD4+ or CD8+ T cells sorted from blood, sampled in a trial of the OX40 agonist ivuxolimab. These receptors originate from an adult with an advanced solid tumor such as melanoma, head and neck, liver or kidney cancer.

As for this clone: This same CDR3 is encoded by further DNA sequences in the sample. The rearrangement joins TRBV27 to TRBJ2-1; D gene unclear. CDR1 is MNHEY, CDR2 SMNVEV, per germline (reference sequence). The V end was cut by 6 bases, the J end by 8 bases, with 17 bases between. This CDR3 comprises 14 residues. The CDR3: CASSSTPQVDEQFF. The CDR3 nucleotides are TGTGCCAGCAGCTCCACCCCCCAAGTGGATGAGCAGTTCTTC.

J is TRBJ2-3 and V is TRBV12-5; D may be TRBD2 (5 bases). Trimming took 0 bases from V and 0 from J, leaving 16 bases between them. Germline lookup yields CDR1 LGHNT and CDR2 FRNRAP. CDR3 size: 18 residues. The CDR3 protein is CASGLVGDGRTSTDTQYF. CDR3 DNA: TGTGCTAGTGGTTTGGTAGGTGACGGTAGGACTAGCACAGATACGCAGTATTTT.

The chain combines TRBV21-1 with TRBJ2-2; the D call in the table, TRBD2, was not verified against the DNA. TRBV21-1 is flagged as a pseudogene. This CDR3 is built from 13 residues. The CDR3 spells CASSKVIAGELFF. In DNA, the CDR3 is TGTGCCAGCAGCAAAGTAATCGCCGGGGAGCTGTTTTTT.

The genes are TRBV28 and TRBJ1-5; no clear D gene. Germline CDR1 MDHEN, CDR2 SYDVKM. Trimming stripped 2 bases from V and 3 bases from J, with 8 bases between. The CDR3 covers 14 residues. CDR3 DNA sequence: TGTGCCAGCAGTTTAGAAGGAAACAATCAGCCCCAGCATTTT. It yields the protein CASSLEGNNQPQHF.

This clone was recorded once. The chain is built from TRBV27 and TRBJ2-2; D possibly uses TRBD1 or TRBD2 (5 bases each). The germline CDR1 and CDR2 sequences are MNHEY and SMNVEV (reference sequence). The CDR3 is 13 amino acids. Trimming took 6 bases from V and 3 from J, leaving 8 bases between them. The CDR3 spells CASRSGHTGELFF. CDR3 bases: TGTGCCAGCAGGTCGGGGCACACCGGGGAGCTGTTTTTT.

The chain carries TRBV5-6 and TRBJ1-3, with D unclear. Trimming removed 4 bases from V and 4 bases from J, with 21 bases in between. The CDR3 has 17 amino acids. Per germline, CDR1 SGHDT and CDR2 YYEEEE. The CDR3 spells CASSHPFGLGPGNTIYF. The CDR3 DNA reads TGTGCCAGCAGCCACCCCTTTGGACTCGGGCCGGGAAACACCATATATTTT.

This clone has only a few counts. The V gene is TRBV10-3, the J gene TRBJ1-5, with D unclear. There are 13 residues in the CDR3. Trimming shortened V by 4 bases and J by 4 bases, and 8 bases separated the two germline ends. In germline, CDR1 is ENHRY, CDR2 SYGVKD. CDR3 region: CAISAQKNQPQHF. For the CDR3, the DNA is TGTGCCATCAGTGCGCAGAAAAATCAGCCCCAGCATTTT.

The CDR3 protein is CASSPRPVWAGANVLTF. The CDR3 bases are TGTGCCAGCAGCCCCAGACCTGTCTGGGCTGGGGCCAACGTCCTGACTTTC. The chain couples TRBV9 to TRBJ2-6; D is undetermined. In germline, CDR1 is SGDLS, CDR2 YYNGEE. V lost 4 bases and J lost 2, with 16 bases in between. The CDR3 has 17 residues.

The chain joins TRBV27 to TRBJ1-2; possible D gene TRBD1, 5 bases. This CDR3 is 15 amino acids long. V dropped 2 bases and J dropped 0 bases, with 10 bases sitting between them. CDR1 and CDR2 (germline): MNHEY, SMNVEV (reference sequence). The CDR3 sequence: CASSLGGAPNYGYTF. As DNA, the CDR3 is TGTGCCAGCAGTTTAGGGGGAGCCCCTAACTATGGCTACACCTTC.

The chain carries TRBV4-3 and TRBJ2-3; 9 nucleotides line up with TRBD2. The germline V gene has CDR1 LGHNA and CDR2 YSLEER. V was clipped by 0 bases and J by 5 bases; unmatched bases: 6. There are 16 residues in the CDR3. This CDR3 is CASSQEGRGGEDTQYF. In DNA, the CDR3 is TGCGCCAGCAGCCAAGAGGGGCGGGGGGGCGAAGATACGCAGTATTTT.